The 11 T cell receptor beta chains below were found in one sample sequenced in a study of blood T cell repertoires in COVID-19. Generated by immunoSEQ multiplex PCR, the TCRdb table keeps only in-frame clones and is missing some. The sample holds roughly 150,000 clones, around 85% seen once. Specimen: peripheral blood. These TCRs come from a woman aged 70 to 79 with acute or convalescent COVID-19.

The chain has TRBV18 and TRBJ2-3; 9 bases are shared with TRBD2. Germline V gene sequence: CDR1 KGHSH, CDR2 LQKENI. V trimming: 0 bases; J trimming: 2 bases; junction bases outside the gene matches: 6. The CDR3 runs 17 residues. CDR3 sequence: CASSPPFGLANTDTQYF. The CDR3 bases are TGTGCCAGCTCACCACCGTTCGGACTAGCGAACACAGATACGCAGTATTTT.

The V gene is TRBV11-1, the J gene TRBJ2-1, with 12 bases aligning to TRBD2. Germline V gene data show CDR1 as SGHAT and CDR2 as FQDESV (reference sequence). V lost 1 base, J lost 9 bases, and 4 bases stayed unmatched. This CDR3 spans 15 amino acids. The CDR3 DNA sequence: TGTGCCAGCAGCTTAGAACAGACTAGCGGGGGTGAGCAGTTCTTC. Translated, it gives CASSLEQTSGGEQFF.

The CDR3 protein is CASSSIGTGYGYTF. CDR3 bases: TGTGCCAGCAGTTCAATTGGGACAGGCTATGGCTACACCTTC. The chain carries TRBV27 and TRBJ1-2; TRBD1 matches 8 bases. CDR3 length: 14 residues. The V gene end was trimmed by 4 bases and the J gene end by 4 bases; junction bases not matched to a gene: 5. Germline CDR1 reads MNHEY; CDR2 reads SMNVEV (reference sequence).

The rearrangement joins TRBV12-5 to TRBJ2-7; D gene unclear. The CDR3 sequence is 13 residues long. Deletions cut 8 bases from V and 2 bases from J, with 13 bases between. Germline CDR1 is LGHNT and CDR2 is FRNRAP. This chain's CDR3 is CASQAGYTYEQYF. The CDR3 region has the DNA TGTGCTAGTCAGGCAGGTTATACCTACGAGCAGTACTTC. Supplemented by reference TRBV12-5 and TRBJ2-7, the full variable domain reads DARVTQTPRHKVTEMGQEVTMRCQPILGHNTVFWYRQTMMQGLELLAYFRNRAPLDDSGMPKDRFSAEMPDATLATLKIQPSEPRDSAVYFCASQAGYTYEQYFGPGTRLTVT.

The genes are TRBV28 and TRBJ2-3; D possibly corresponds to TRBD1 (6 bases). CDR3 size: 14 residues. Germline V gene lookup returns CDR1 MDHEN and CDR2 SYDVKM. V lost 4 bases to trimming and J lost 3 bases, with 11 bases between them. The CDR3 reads CASSSTGATDTQYF. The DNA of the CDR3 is TGTGCCAGCAGTTCGACAGGCGCTACAGATACGCAGTATTTT.

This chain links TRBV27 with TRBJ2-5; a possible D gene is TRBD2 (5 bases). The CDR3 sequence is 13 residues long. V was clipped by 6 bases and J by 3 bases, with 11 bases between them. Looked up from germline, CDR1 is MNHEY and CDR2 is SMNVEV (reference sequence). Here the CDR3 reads CASSLVGEETQYF. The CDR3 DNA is TGTGCCAGCAGCTTAGTCGGGGAAGAGACCCAGTACTTC.

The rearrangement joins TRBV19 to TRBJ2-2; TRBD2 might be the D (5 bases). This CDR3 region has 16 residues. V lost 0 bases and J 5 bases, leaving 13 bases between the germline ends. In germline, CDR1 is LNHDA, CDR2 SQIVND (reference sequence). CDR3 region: CASSIDQARRTGELFF. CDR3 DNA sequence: TGTGCCAGTAGTATAGATCAGGCCCGGAGGACCGGGGAGCTGTTTTTT.

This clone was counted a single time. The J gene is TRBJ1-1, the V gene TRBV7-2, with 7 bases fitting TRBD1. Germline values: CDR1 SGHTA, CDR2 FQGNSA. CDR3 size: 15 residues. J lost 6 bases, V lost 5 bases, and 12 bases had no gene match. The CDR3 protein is CASSETGLGNAEAFF. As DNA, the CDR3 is TGTGCCAGCAGCGAGACAGGGTTGGGAAACGCTGAAGCTTTCTTT. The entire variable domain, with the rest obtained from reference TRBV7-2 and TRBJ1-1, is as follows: GAGVSQSPSNKVTEKGKDVELRCDPISGHTALYWYRQSLGQGLEFLIYFQGNSAPDKSGLPSDRFSAERTGGSVSTLTIQRTQQEDSAVYLCASSETGLGNAEAFFGQGTRLTVV.

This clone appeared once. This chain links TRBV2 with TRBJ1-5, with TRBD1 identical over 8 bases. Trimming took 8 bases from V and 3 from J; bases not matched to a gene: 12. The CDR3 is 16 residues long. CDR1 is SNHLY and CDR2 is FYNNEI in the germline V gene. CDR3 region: CASRARTGIDNQPQHF. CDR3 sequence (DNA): TGTGCCAGCCGGGCGAGGACAGGGATTGACAATCAGCCCCAGCATTTT.

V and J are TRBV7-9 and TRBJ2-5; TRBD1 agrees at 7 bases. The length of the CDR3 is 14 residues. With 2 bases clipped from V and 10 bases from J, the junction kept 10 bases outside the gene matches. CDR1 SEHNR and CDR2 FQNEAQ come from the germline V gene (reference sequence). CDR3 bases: TGTGCCAGCAGCTTAACCGGGACAGTCGAGGTCCAGTACTTC. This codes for CASSLTGTVEVQYF.

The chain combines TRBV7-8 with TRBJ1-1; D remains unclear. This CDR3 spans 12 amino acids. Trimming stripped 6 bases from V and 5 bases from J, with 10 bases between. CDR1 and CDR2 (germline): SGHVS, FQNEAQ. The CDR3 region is CASSTVGTEAFF. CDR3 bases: TGTGCCAGCAGTACCGTCGGGACTGAAGCTTTCTTT.